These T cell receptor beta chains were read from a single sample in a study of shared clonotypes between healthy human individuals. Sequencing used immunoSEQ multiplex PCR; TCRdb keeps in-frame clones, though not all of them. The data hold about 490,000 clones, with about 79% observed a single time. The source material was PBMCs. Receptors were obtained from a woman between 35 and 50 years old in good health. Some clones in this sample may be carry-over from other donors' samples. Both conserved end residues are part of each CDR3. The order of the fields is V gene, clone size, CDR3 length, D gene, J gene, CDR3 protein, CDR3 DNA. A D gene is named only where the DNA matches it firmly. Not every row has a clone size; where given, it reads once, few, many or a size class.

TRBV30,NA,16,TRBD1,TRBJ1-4,CAWSVKTGTGDEKLFF,TGTGCCTGGAGTGTCAAGACCGGGACAGGGGATGAAAAACTGTTTTTT
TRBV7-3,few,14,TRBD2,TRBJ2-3,CASTPGLASDTQYF,TGTGCCAGCACCCCGGGACTAGCGTCAGATACGCAGTATTTT
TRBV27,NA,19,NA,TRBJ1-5,CASSLFPAKPAYSNQPQHF,TGTGCCAGCAGTTTATTCCCAGCTAAGCCGGCTTATAGCAATCAGCCCCAGCATTTT
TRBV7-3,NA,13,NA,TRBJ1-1,CASSQGRDTEAFF,TGTGCCAGCAGCCAGGGCAGGGACACTGAAGCTTTCTTT
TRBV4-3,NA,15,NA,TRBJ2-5,CASSQTSSAQETQYF,TGCGCCAGCAGCCAGACCTCTAGCGCCCAAGAGACCCAGTACTTC
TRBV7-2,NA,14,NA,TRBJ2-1,CASSLGGLYNEQFF,TGTGCCAGCAGCTTAGGGGGGCTCTACAATGAGCAGTTCTTC
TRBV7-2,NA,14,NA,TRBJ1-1,CASSSGVWGTEAFF,TGTGCCAGCAGCTCAGGGGTATGGGGGACTGAAGCTTTCTTT
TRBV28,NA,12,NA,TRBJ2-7,CASSTGTYEQYF,TGTGCCAGCAGTACAGGCACCTACGAGCAGTACTTC
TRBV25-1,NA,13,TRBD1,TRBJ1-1,CASSERQGLGAFF,TGTGCCAGCAGTGAACGACAGGGGTTGGGAGCTTTCTTT
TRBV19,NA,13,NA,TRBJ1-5,CATTRGLGQPQHF,TGTGCCACCACACGGGGGTTAGGACAGCCCCAGCATTTT
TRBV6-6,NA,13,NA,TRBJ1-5,CASSYSRGQPQHF,TGTGCCAGCAGTTACTCGAGAGGTCAGCCCCAGCATTTT
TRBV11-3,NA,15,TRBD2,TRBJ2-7,CASSLGTSGAYEQYF,TGTGCCAGCAGCTTAGGGACTAGCGGGGCCTACGAGCAGTACTTC
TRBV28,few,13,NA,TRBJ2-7,CASSIPGRYEQYF,TGTGCCAGCAGTATCCCCGGACGGTACGAGCAGTACTTC
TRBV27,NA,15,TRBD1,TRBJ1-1,CASSRGGTGSTEAFF,TGTGCCAGCAGCCGAGGGGGCACGGGTAGCACTGAAGCTTTCTTT
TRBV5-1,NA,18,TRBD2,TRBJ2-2,CASATVPGLAGDTGELFF,TGCGCCAGCGCTACTGTACCGGGACTAGCGGGAGACACCGGGGAGCTGTTTTTT
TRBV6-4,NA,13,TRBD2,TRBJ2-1,CASSERETNEQFF,TGTGCCAGCAGTGAGCGGGAGACCAATGAGCAGTTCTTC
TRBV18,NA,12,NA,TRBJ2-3,CASSPITDTQYF,TGTGCCAGCTCACCGATCACAGATACGCAGTATTTT
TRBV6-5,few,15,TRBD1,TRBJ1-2,CASSLGQGFRSGYTF,TGTGCCAGCAGTTTGGGACAGGGGTTTCGGTCTGGCTACACCTTC
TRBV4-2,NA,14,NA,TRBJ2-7,CASSQASGAYEQYF,TGTGCCAGCAGCCAAGCGTCAGGGGCCTACGAGCAGTACTTC
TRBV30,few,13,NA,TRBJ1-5,CAWSPGRDQPQHF,TGTGCCTGGAGCCCGGGTCGAGATCAGCCCCAGCATTTT
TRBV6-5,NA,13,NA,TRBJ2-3,CASSYLPLHTQYF,TGTGCCAGCAGTTACTTACCCCTTCATACGCAGTATTTT
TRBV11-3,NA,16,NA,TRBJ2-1,CASSLGSGVSYNEQFF,TGTGCCAGCAGCTTAGGGTCGGGAGTCTCCTACAATGAGCAGTTCTTC
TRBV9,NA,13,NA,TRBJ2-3,CASSVGHTDTQYF,TGTGCCAGCAGCGTAGGACACACAGATACGCAGTATTTT
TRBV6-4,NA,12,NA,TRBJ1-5,CASSDPGREGHF,TGTGCCAGCAGTGACCCCGGCAGGGAAGGGCATTTT
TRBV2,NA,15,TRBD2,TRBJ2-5,CASSGGSGKFETQYF,TGTGCCAGCAGTGGGGGTAGCGGGAAGTTTGAGACCCAGTACTTC
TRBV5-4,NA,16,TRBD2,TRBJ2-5,CASSPAIAGERETQYF,TGTGCCAGCAGTCCGGCAATAGCGGGAGAACGTGAGACCCAGTACTTC
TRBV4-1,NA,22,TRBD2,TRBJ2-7,CASSQEGQPLAGGLRSSYEQYF,TGCGCCAGCAGCCAAGAGGGACAGCCCCTAGCGGGAGGGCTACGAAGCTCCTACGAGCAGTACTTC
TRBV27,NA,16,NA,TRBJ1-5,CASRPRSEGYNQPQHF,TGTGCCAGCAGACCGAGGTCTGAGGGGTACAATCAGCCCCAGCATTTT
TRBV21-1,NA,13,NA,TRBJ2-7,CASSRTGGYEQYF,TGTGCCAGCAGCAGGACAGGGGGGTACGAGCAGTACTTC
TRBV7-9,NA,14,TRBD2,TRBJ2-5,CASSPDPGGETQYF,TGTGCCAGCAGCCCCGACCCCGGGGGGGAGACCCAGTACTTC
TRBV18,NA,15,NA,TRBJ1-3,CASSPVTDSGNTIYF,TGTGCCAGCTCACCGGTGACAGACTCTGGAAACACCATATATTTT
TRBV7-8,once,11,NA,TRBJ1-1,CASEGNTEAFF,TGTGCCAGCGAGGGAAACACTGAAGCTTTCTTT
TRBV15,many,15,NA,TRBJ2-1,CATSRVSGSYNEQFF,TGTGCCACCAGCAGAGTAAGCGGATCCTACAATGAGCAGTTCTTC
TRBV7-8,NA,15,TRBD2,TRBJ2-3,CASRRLAGGADTQYF,TGTGCCAGCAGAAGACTAGCGGGAGGTGCAGATACGCAGTATTTT
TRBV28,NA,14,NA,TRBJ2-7,CASRGSNVGGEQYF,TGTGCCAGCAGGGGGAGTAACGTAGGGGGCGAGCAGTACTTC
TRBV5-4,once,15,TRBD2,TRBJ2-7,CASSLAASGSYEQYF,TGTGCCAGCAGCTTGGCGGCTAGCGGGAGCTACGAGCAGTACTTC
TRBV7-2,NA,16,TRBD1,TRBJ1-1,CASSLAPRGRSTEAFF,TGTGCCAGCAGCTTAGCGCCCAGGGGGCGTAGCACTGAAGCTTTCTTT
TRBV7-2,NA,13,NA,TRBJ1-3,CASTDSSGNTIYF,TGTGCCAGCACGGACAGCTCTGGAAACACCATATATTTT
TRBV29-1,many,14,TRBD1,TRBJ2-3,CSVGKTGVPDTQYF,TGCAGCGTTGGGAAAACAGGGGTACCAGATACGCAGTATTTT
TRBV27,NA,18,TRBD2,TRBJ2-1,CASSKLPLAGGTGNEQFF,TGTGCCAGCAGTAAGCTACCCCTAGCGGGAGGGACGGGCAATGAGCAGTTCTTC
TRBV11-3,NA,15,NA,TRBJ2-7,CASSSTGAGYYEQYF,TGTGCCAGCAGCTCAACAGGGGCGGGATACTACGAGCAGTACTTC
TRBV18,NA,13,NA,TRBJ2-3,CASSPPTRDTQYF,TGTGCCAGCTCACCACCGACTAGAGATACGCAGTATTTT
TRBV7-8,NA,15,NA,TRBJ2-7,CASSPPGRWTYEQYF,TGTGCCAGCAGCCCCCCCGGGCGGTGGACCTACGAGCAGTACTTC
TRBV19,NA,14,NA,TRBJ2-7,CASSMGASFYEQYF,TGTGCCAGTAGTATGGGGGCTAGCTTCTACGAGCAGTACTTC
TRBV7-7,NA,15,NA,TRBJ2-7,CASSPGTHSSYEQYF,TGTGCCAGCAGCCCCGGGACACACAGCTCCTACGAGCAGTACTTC
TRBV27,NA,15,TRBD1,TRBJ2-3,CASTFRGGVTDTQYF,TGTGCCAGCACCTTCCGAGGGGGCGTCACAGATACGCAGTATTTT
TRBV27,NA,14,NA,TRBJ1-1,CASSHWGGNTEAFF,TGTGCCAGCAGCCATTGGGGGGGGAACACTGAAGCTTTCTTT
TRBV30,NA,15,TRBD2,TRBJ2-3,CAWSVGLADTDTQYF,TGTGCCTGGAGTGTGGGACTAGCGGACACAGATACGCAGTATTTT
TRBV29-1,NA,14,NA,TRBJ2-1,CSVSGDSSYNEQFF,TGCAGCGTTTCAGGAGACAGCTCCTACAATGAGCAGTTCTTC
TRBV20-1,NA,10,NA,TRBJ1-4,CSASFEKLFF,TGCAGTGCTAGCTTTGAAAAACTGTTTTTT
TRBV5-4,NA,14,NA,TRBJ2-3,CASSLTGATDTQYF,TGTGCCAGCAGCTTGACCGGGGCGACAGATACGCAGTATTTT
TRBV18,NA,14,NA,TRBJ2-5,CASSPGPDLETQYF,TGTGCCAGCTCACCTGGACCTGACCTGGAGACCCAGTACTTC
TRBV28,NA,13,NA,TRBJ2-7,CASSRGRSYEQYF,TGTGCCAGCAGCCGGGGGCGCTCCTACGAGCAGTACTTC
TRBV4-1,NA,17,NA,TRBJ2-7,CASSYIWTVGISYEQYF,TGCGCCAGCAGTTATATTTGGACAGTCGGGATTTCCTACGAGCAGTACTTC
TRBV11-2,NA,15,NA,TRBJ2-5,CASRRVTGRGETQYF,TGTGCCAGCAGGCGAGTTACAGGGCGAGGAGAGACCCAGTACTTC